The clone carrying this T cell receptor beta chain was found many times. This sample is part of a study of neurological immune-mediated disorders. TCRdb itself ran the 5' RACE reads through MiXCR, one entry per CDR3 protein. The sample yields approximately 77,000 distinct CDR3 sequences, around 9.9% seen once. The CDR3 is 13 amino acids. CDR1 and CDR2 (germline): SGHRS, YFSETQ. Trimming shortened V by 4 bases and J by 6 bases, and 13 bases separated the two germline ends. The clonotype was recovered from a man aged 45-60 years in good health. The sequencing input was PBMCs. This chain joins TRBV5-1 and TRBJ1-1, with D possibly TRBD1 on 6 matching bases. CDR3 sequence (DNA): TGCGCCAGCAGCGGACGGGGGGCCTCTGAAGCTTTCTTT. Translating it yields CASSGRGASEAFF.